A single sample gave rise to the 9 T cell receptor beta chains below, sequenced in a study of OX40 agonist ivuxolimab in advanced cancers. Only in-frame clones appear in the TCRdb table, and some are missing; sequencing was by immunoSEQ multiplex PCR. The table lists approximately 67,000 clones, around 90% of them singletons. The sample in question was CD4+ or CD8+ T cells sorted from blood, obtained in a trial of the OX40 agonist ivuxolimab. Receptors were obtained from an adult with an advanced solid tumor such as melanoma, head and neck, liver or kidney cancer.

The chain recombines TRBV7-3 with TRBJ1-1; D is unclear. Germline CDR1 SGHTA, CDR2 FQGTGA. Trimming pared 3 bases from V and 0 bases from J, leaving 5 bases between. The CDR3 has 13 residues. CDR3 amino acids: CASSFEVNTEAFF. CDR3 nucleotides: TGTGCCAGCAGCTTCGAGGTGAACACTGAAGCTTTCTTT.

This chain connects TRBV13 to TRBJ2-3, with TRBD2 matching 11 bases. There are 17 residues in the CDR3. Germline CDR1 reads PRHDT; CDR2 reads FYEKMQ (reference sequence). Losses at the gene ends were 2 bases for V and 2 bases for J; bases not matched to a gene: 6. The CDR3 region is CASSLTSGRGDTDTQYF. In DNA, the CDR3 is TGTGCCAGCAGCTTAACTAGCGGGAGAGGGGACACAGATACGCAGTATTTT.

The genes are TRBV5-1 and TRBJ1-3; no definite D call. The germline V gene encodes CDR1 SGHRS and CDR2 YFSETQ. The V gene lost 4 bases and the J gene lost 9 bases, with 17 bases spanning the gap. CDR3 size: 14 residues. The CDR3 protein is CASSPDNLESTIYF. The CDR3 DNA is TGCGCCAGCAGCCCCGACAATCTGGAAAGCACCATATATTTT.

This rearrangement joins TRBV5-5 to TRBJ1-5, with TRBD1 matching over 7 bases. This CDR3 has 16 residues. The J segment lost 0 bases and the V segment lost 2 bases, leaving 5 bases of the junction unmatched. The germline CDR1 and CDR2 sequences are SGHKS and YYEKEE (reference sequence). The CDR3 is CASSLTGVGSNQPQHF. The CDR3 DNA is TGTGCCAGCAGCTTAACAGGGGTTGGTAGCAATCAGCCCCAGCATTTT. The variable domain in full, completed from reference TRBV5-5 and TRBJ1-5, reads DAGVTQSPTHLIKTRGQQVTLRCSPISGHKSVSWYQQVLGQGPQFIFQYYEKEERGRGNFPDRFSARQFPNYSSELNVNALLLGDSALYLCASSLTGVGSNQPQHFGDGTRLSIL.

V gene TRBV27 combines with J gene TRBJ1-1; unclear D gene. The CDR3 extends over 15 amino acids. Per germline, CDR1 MNHEY and CDR2 SMNVEV (reference sequence). V gave up 3 bases and J gave up 6 bases, with 17 bases separating them. CDR3 DNA: TGTGCCAGCAGTTTCGCCCGCCTTGGGTTTTCTGAAGCTTTCTTT. Amino acid sequence: CASSFARLGFSEAFF.

The CDR3 loop is CASSLATYEQYF. The CDR3 coding sequence is TGTGCCAGCAGCTTAGCCACATACGAGCAGTACTTC. The chain couples TRBV7-8 to TRBJ2-7; the D is unclear. Trimming left V 0 bases short and J 4 bases short, with 4 bases between. Germline CDR1 SGHVS, CDR2 FQNEAQ. CDR3 length: 12 amino acids.

CDR3 nucleotides: TGTGCCGTGGGTCCTTCTGGAAACACCATATATTTT. Protein: CAVGPSGNTIYF. V gene TRBV27 combines with J gene TRBJ1-3; D is undetermined. Germline CDR1 MNHEY, CDR2 SMNVEV (reference sequence). V was trimmed by 11 bases and J by 1 base, leaving 9 bases between them. The length of the CDR3 is 12 residues.

The CDR3 here is CASSLATRQVTTEAFF. Written as DNA, the CDR3 is TGCGCCAGCAGCTTGGCCACGAGACAGGTGACCACTGAAGCTTTCTTT. The rearrangement links TRBV5-1 to TRBJ1-1; tentatively, D is TRBD1 (6 bases). Germline V lookup: CDR1 SGHRS, CDR2 YFSETQ. V was clipped by 0 bases and J by 4 bases, with 16 bases between them. This CDR3 region has 16 residues.

The rearrangement uses TRBV5-1 and TRBJ1-5, with TRBD1 matching 9 bases. Germline V CDR1 and CDR2: SGHRS, YFSETQ. This CDR3 is 15 amino acids long. V was pared by 5 bases and J by 3 bases, with 6 bases of the junction left unmatched. The CDR3 loop reads CASRPDRGYNQPQHF. The CDR3 DNA reads TGCGCCAGCAGACCGGACAGGGGCTACAATCAGCCCCAGCATTTT. Looking up the rest from reference TRBV5-1 and TRBJ1-5 gives the full variable domain: KAGVTQTPRYLIKTRGQQVTLSCSPISGHRSVSWYQQTPGQGLQFLFEYFSETQRNKGNFPGRFSGRQFSNSRSEMNVSTLELGDSALYLCASRPDRGYNQPQHFGDGTRLSIL.